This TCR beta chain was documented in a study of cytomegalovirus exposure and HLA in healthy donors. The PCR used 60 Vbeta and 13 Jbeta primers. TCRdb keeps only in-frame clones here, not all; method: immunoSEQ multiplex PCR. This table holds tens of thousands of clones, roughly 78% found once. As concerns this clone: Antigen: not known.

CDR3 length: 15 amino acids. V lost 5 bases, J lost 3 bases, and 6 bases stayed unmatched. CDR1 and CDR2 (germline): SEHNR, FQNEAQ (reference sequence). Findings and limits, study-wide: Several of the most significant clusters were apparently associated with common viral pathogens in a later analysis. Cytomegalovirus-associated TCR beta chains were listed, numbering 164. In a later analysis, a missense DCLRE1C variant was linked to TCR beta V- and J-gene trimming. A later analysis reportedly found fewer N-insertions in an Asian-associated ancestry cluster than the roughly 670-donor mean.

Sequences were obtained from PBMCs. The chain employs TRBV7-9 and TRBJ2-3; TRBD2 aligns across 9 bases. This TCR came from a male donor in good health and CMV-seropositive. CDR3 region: CASSLSGRGTDTQYF. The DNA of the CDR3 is TGTGCCAGCAGCCTTAGCGGGAGAGGTACAGATACGCAGTATTTT.